These 7 T cell receptor beta chains were sequenced from one sample in a study of PD-L1 blockade in urothelial cancer. This table comes from immunoSEQ multiplex PCR, and its TCRdb copy is limited to in-frame clones, with some not included. Here the sample spans tens of thousands of clones, around 86% being singletons. The sample was PBMCs, taken around atezolizumab (anti-PD-L1) treatment. Receptor source: a man aged 45-60 years with urothelial cancer.

The rearrangement uses TRBV27 and TRBJ2-6, with TRBD1 matching over 8 bases. This CDR3 comprises 18 residues. Germline V CDR1 and CDR2: MNHEY, SMNVEV (reference sequence). Germline trimming cut 7 bases from V and 2 bases from J; bases unmatched to any gene: 13. For the CDR3, the DNA is TGTGCCAGCACCACCGACAGGGGCAGTCAACCTGGGGCCAACGTCCTGACTTTC. Its translation is CASTTDRGSQPGANVLTF.

The chain uses TRBV6-1 and TRBJ2-5; 12 positions match TRBD2. This CDR3 region has 15 residues. Trimming took 4 bases from V and 2 from J; bases not matched to a gene: 2. Germline V gene data show CDR1 as MNHNS and CDR2 as SASEGT. Here the CDR3 reads CASSVLAGGQETQYF. The CDR3 coding sequence is TGTGCCAGCAGTGTCCTAGCGGGGGGGCAAGAGACCCAGTACTTC.

The rearrangement links TRBV9 to TRBJ2-3, with TRBD2 matching 14 bases. Germline V gene data show CDR1 as SGDLS and CDR2 as YYNGEE. The CDR3 covers 17 residues. The J segment lost 2 bases and the V segment lost 4 bases, leaving 6 bases of the junction unmatched. The CDR3 sequence: CASSTRTSGRNTDTQYF. The CDR3 DNA reads TGTGCCAGCAGCACCCGGACTAGCGGGAGGAACACAGATACGCAGTATTTT.

The chain links TRBV28 to TRBJ2-6, with D perhaps TRBD1 (5 bases). Deletions cut 4 bases from V and 2 bases from J, with 12 bases between. The CDR3 is 16 amino acids. Looked up from germline, CDR1 is MDHEN and CDR2 is SYDVKM. CDR3 sequence reads: CASSSQGPAGANVLTF. The DNA of the CDR3 is TGTGCCAGCAGTTCCCAGGGCCCGGCTGGGGCCAACGTCCTGACTTTC. Variable domain in full (rest from reference TRBV28 and TRBJ2-6): DVKVTQSSRYLVKRTGEKVFLECVQDMDHENMFWYRQDPGLGLRLIYFSYDVKMKEKGDIPEGYSVSREKKERFSLILESASTNQTSMYLCASSSQGPAGANVLTFGAGSRLTVL.

The chain joins TRBV27 to TRBJ2-3; 8 positions match TRBD1. Unmatched junction bases numbered 2, after V lost 6 bases and J lost 6 bases. Germline V gene sequence: CDR1 MNHEY, CDR2 SMNVEV (reference sequence). The CDR3 length is 12 residues. The CDR3 bases are TGTGCCAGCAGGACAGGGGATGATACGCAGTATTTT. Translation: CASRTGDDTQYF.

The chain has TRBV6-5 and TRBJ1-6; tentative D call: TRBD1 (5 bases). CDR3 length: 16 residues. Trimming pared 4 bases from V and 5 bases from J, leaving 15 bases between. Germline-derived CDR1 and CDR2 are MNHEY and SVGAGI. The CDR3 protein is CASSWAGRGNNSPLHF. The CDR3 region has the DNA TGTGCCAGCAGTTGGGCGGGGAGGGGAAATAATTCACCCCTCCACTTT.

V is TRBV7-2 and J is TRBJ2-7; 12 bases are shared with TRBD2. After removal of 0 bases from V and 6 bases from J, the junction contained 15 bases not matched to a gene. From germline, CDR1 is SGHTA and CDR2 FQGNSA. The CDR3 extends over 19 amino acids. The CDR3 spells CASSLAARWLAGGPSEQYF. CDR3 DNA sequence: TGTGCCAGCAGCTTAGCAGCACGGTGGCTAGCGGGAGGGCCGTCCGAGCAGTACTTC.